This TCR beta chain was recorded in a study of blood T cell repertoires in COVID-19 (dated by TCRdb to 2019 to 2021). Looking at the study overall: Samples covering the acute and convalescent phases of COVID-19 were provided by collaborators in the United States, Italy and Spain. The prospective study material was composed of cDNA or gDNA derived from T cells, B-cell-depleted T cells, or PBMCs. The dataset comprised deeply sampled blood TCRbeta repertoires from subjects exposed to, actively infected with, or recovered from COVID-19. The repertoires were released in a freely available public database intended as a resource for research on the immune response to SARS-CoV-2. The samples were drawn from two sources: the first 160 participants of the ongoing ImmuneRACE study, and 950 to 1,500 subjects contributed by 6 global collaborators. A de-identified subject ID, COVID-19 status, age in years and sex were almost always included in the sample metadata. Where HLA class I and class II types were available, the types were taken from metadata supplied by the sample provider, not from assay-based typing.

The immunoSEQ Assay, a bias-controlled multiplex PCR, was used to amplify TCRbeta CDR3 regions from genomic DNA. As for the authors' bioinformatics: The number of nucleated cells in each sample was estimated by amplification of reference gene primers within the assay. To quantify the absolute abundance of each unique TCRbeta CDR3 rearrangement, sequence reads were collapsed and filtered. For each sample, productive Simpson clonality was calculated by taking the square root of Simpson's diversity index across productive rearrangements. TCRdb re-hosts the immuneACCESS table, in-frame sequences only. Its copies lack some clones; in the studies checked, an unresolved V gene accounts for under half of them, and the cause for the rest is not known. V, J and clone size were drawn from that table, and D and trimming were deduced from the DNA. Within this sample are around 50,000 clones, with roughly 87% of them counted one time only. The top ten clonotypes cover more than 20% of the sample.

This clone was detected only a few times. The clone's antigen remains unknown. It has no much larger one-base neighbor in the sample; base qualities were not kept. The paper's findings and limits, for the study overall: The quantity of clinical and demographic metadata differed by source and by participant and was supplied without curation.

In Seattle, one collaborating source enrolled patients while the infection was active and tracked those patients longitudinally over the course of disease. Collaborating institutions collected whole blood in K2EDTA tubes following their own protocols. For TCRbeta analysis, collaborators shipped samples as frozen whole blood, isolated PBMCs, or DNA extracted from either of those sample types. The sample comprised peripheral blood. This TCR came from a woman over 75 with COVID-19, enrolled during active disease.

In nucleotide form, the sequence is TGTGCCAGCAGTTGGGGACAGGGGGCGAATCAGCCCCAGCATTTT. Translated, this is CASSWGQGANQPQHF. The chain uses TRBV27 and TRBJ1-5; TRBD1 fits 12 bases in the junction. The CDR1 and CDR2 encoded by the germline V gene (reference sequence) are MNHEY and SMNVEV. V is trimmed back by 4 bases and J by 4 bases, and the junction contains 2 bases that no gene match accounts for. Including the terminal cysteine and phenylalanine, the CDR3 comprises 15 residues. Only CDR3 DNA is held: 45 bases, read in frame from base 1.